This T cell receptor beta chain was recorded in a study of shared clonotypes between healthy human individuals. Trimming removed 4 bases at V and 0 bases at J, with 9 bases between. This CDR3 contains 14 residues. Germline CDR1 reads GTSNPN; CDR2 reads SVGIG (reference sequence). A few counts support this clone. The assay was immunoSEQ multiplex PCR, and TCRdb's table has in-frame clones only and misses some. The table lists more than 400,000 clones, roughly 80% of them singletons. This rearrangement joins TRBV30 to TRBJ2-2, with D unclear. The sequence was obtained from a woman aged 40-49 years in good health. Some clones in this sample may be carry-over from other donors' samples. The sample was PBMCs. In DNA form, the CDR3 reads TGTGCCTGGACCAGGCACGCGAACACCGGGGAGCTGTTTTTT. It is translated as CAWTRHANTGELFF.